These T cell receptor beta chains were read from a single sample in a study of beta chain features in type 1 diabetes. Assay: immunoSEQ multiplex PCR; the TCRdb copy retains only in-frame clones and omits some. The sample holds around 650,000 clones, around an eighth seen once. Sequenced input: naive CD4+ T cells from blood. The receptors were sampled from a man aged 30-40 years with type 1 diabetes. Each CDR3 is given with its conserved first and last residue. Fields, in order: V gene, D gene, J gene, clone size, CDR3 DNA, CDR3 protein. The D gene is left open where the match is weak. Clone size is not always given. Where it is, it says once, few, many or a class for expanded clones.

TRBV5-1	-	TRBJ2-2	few	TGCGCCAGCAGCTTCGACAGTCATCTCACCGGGGAGCTGTTTTTT	CASSFDSHLTGELFF
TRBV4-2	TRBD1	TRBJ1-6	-	TGTGCCAGCAGCCAAGACGGGACAGGGGTTTTTTCACCCCTCCACTTT	CASSQDGTGVFSPLHF
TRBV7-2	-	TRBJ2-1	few	TGTGCCAGCAGCCAAAGTTACAATGAGCAGTTCTTC	CASSQSYNEQFF
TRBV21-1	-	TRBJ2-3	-	TGTGCCAGCAGCGTGAAGGATAGCACAGATACGCAGTATTTT	CASSVKDSTDTQYF
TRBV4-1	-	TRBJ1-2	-	TGCGCCAGCAGCCAGAGGCAATCTATCAGCTACACCTTC	CASSQRQSISYTF
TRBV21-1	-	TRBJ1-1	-	TGTGCCAGCCAATGGGGGACCGAAACATGGGGGACTGAAGCTTTCTTT	CASQWGTETWGTEAFF
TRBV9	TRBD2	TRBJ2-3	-	TGTGCCAGCAGCTCGGGACTAGCGGATGACACAGATACGCAGTATTTT	CASSSGLADDTDTQYF
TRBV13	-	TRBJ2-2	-	TGTGCCAGCAGCAGCTCGCCCCCAGGGGAGCTGTTTTTT	CASSSSPPGELFF
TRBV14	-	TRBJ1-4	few	TGTGCCAGCAGCTTAACGGGACAACCTAATGAAAAACTGTTTTTT	CASSLTGQPNEKLFF
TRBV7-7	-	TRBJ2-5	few	TGTGCTAGCAGCCCGGGACGTCCAGAGACCCAGTACTTC	CASSPGRPETQYF
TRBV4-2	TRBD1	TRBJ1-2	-	TGTGCCAGCAGCCAAGATCTCCCGGACAGGGTATTAACGTCGTATGGCTACACCTTC	CASSQDLPDRVLTSYGYTF
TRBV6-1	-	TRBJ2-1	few	TGTGCCAGCAGTGGACACCAGTCCTACAATGAGCAGTTCTTC	CASSGHQSYNEQFF
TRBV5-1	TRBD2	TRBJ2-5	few	TGCGCCAGCAGCTTGGCCCCCGGGACTAGCTACGAGACCCAGTACTTC	CASSLAPGTSYETQYF
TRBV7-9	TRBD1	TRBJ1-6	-	TGTGCCAGCAGCCCTTGGACAGGGACCAATTCACCCCTCCACTTT	CASSPWTGTNSPLHF
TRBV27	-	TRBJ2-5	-	TGTGCCAGCAGTTGGGCGGCAGGGCCACAAGAGACCCAGTACTTC	CASSWAAGPQETQYF
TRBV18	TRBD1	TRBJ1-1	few	TGTGCCAGCTCAGCCCAGGGGCAGGGGGCGATATTGGCTGAAGCTTTCTTT	CASSAQGQGAILAEAFF
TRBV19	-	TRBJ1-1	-	TGTGCCAGTAGTCCAGGGAGGAGGAACACTGAAGCTTTCTTT	CASSPGRRNTEAFF
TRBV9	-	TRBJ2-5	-	TGTGCCAGCAGCGTAGAGGGGTCAGGGCGGTACCAAGAGACCCAGTACTTC	CASSVEGSGRYQETQYF
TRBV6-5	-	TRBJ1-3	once	TGTGCCAGCAGTTACTCCTACAGGGTGACCGGAAACACCATATATTTT	CASSYSYRVTGNTIYF
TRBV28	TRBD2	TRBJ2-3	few	TGTGCCATCGACGCGGGACTAGGATTAAATACGCAGTATTTT	CAIDAGLGLNTQYF
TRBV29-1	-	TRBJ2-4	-	TGCAGCGCCCGCGGGGGCGGAAAAAACATTCAGTACTTC	CSARGGGKNIQYF
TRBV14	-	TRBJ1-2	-	TGTGCCAGCAGCCCTCACCTCTATGGCTACACCTTC	CASSPHLYGYTF
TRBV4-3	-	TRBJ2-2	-	TGCGCCAGCAGCCAAGATCGGCAGGGGCCAATTGGGTCCGGGGAGCTGTTTTTT	CASSQDRQGPIGSGELFF
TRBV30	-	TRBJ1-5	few	TGTGCCTGGAGTACAGGCGGACAGCCCCAGCATTTT	CAWSTGGQPQHF
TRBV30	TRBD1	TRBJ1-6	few	TGTGCCTGGGCCGGACAGGCGAAGGGTTCACCCCTCCACTTT	CAWAGQAKGSPLHF
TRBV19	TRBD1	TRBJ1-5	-	TGTGCCAGTAGCGACAGGGGGGGCAATCAGCCCCAGCATTTT	CASSDRGGNQPQHF
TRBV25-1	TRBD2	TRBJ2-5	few	TGTGCCAGCAACCCCCGTAGAGGGGGAGCGGGGGGACAAGAGACCCAGTACTTC	CASNPRRGGAGGQETQYF
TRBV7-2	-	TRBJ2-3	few	TGTGCCAGCAGCTTAGGCGCGGAGGATACGCAGTATTTT	CASSLGAEDTQYF
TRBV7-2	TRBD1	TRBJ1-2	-	TGTGCCAGCAGAAAACGGGACAGCGTCTATGGCTACACCTTC	CASRKRDSVYGYTF
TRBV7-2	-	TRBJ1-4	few	TGTGCCAGCAGCTCCACCCCAACTAATGAAAAACTGTTTTTT	CASSSTPTNEKLFF
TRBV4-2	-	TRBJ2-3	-	TGTGCCAGCAGCCAAGATCCACTGAGAGATACGCAGTATTTT	CASSQDPLRDTQYF
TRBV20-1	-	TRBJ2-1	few	TGCAGTGCTAGGAGGAGTGAGCAGTTCTTC	CSARRSEQFF
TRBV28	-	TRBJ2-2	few	TGTGCCAGCACCCTGAACACCGGGGAGCTGTTTTTT	CASTLNTGELFF
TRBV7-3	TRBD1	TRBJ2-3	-	TGTGCCAGCAGCGCCAGACAGGGTGGTACGCAGTATTTT	CASSARQGGTQYF
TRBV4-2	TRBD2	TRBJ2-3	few	TGTGCCAGCAGCCAAGCTAGCGGGGCTAGCACAGATACGCAGTATTTT	CASSQASGASTDTQYF
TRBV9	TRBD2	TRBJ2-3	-	TGTGCCAGCAGCGCTCCGGGACTAGGACTCACAGATACGCAGTATTTT	CASSAPGLGLTDTQYF
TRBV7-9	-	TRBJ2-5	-	TGTGCCAGCAGCCGCTCAGGGGAACGAGAGACCCAGTACTTC	CASSRSGERETQYF
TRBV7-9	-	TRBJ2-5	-	TGTGCCAGCAGCTCAACTCGACAGCGGGAGACCCAGTACTTC	CASSSTRQRETQYF
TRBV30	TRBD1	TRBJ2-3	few	TGTGCCTGGAGTGTTGGACAGGGGGAAATAAATACGCAGTATTTT	CAWSVGQGEINTQYF
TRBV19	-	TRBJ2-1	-	TGTGCCAGCCAACAAGGCTATGTAGGTGAGCAGTTCTTC	CASQQGYVGEQFF
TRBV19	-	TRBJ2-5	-	TGTGCCAGTAGTATAGCGGGGAAAGAGACCCAGTACTTC	CASSIAGKETQYF
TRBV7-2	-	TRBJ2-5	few	TGTGCCAGCAGCTTAGGCCGACAAGAGACCCAGTACTTC	CASSLGRQETQYF